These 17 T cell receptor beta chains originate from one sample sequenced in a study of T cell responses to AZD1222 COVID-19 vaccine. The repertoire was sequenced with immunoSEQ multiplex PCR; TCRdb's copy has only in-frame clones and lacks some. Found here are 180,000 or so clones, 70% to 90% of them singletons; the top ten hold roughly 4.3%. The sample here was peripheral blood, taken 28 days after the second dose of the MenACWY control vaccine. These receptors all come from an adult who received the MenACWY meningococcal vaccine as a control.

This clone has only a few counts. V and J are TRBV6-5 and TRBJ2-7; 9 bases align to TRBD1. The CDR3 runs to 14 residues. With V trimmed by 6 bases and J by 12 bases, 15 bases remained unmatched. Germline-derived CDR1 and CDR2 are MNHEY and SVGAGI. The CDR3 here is CASRPLGQGKGWYF. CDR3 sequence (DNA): TGTGCCAGCAGGCCGCTGGGACAGGGTAAGGGTTGGTACTTC.

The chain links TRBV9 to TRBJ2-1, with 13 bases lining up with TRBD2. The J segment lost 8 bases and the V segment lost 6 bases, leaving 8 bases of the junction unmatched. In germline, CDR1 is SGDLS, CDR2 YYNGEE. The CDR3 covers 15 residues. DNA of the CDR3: TGTGCCAGCACGCCGGGACTAGCGGGAACCGATGAGCAGTTCTTC. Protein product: CASTPGLAGTDEQFF.

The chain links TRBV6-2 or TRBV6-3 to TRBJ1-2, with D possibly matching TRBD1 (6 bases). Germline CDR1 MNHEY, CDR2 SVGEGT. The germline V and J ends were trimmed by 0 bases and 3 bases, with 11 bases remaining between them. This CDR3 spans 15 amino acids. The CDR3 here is CASSYSRTDHYGYTF. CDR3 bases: TGTGCCAGCAGTTACTCCCGGACAGATCACTATGGCTACACCTTC.

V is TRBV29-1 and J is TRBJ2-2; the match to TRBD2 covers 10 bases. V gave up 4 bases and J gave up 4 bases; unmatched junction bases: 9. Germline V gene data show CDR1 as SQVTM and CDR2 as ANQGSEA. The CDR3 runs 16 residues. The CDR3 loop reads CSVGASGSRGTGELFF. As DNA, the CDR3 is TGCAGCGTTGGGGCTAGCGGGAGTCGTGGCACCGGGGAGCTGTTTTTT.

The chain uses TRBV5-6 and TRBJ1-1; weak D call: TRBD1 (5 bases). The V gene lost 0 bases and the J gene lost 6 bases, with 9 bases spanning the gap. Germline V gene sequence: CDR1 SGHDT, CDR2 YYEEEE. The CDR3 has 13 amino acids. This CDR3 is CASSLVEGPEAFF. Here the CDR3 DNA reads TGTGCCAGCAGCTTGGTAGAGGGACCTGAAGCTTTCTTT.

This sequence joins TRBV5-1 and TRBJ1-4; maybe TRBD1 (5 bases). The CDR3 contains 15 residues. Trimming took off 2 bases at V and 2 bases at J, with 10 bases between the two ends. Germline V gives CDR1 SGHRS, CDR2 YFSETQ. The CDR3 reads CASSFAGGTNEKLFF. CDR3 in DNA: TGCGCCAGCAGCTTCGCGGGGGGGACTAATGAAAAACTGTTTTTT.

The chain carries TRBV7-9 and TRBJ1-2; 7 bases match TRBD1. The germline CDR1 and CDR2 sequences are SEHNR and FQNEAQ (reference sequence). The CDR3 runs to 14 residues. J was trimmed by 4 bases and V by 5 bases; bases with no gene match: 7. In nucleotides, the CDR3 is TGTGCCAGCAGCAGGGACAGTTCTATCTATGGCTACACCTTC. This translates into CASSRDSSIYGYTF.

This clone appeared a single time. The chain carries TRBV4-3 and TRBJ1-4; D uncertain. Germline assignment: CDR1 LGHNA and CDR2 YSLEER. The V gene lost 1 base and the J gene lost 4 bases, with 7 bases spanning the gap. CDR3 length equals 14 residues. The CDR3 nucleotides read TGCGCCAGCAGCCAAGTTGGGAATAATGAAAAACTGTTTTTT. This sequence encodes CASSQVGNNEKLFF.

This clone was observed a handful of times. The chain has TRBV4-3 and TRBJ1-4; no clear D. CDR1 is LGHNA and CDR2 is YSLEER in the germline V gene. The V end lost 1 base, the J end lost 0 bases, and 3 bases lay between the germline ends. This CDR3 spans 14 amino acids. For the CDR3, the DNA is TGCGCCAGCAGCCAAGGGACAACTAATGAAAAACTGTTTTTT. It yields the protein CASSQGTTNEKLFF.

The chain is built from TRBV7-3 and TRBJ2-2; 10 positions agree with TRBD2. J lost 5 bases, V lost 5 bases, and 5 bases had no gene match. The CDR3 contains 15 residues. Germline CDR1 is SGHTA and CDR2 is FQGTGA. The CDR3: CASSDSGRETGELFF. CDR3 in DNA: TGTGCCAGCAGCGACAGCGGGAGGGAGACCGGGGAGCTGTTTTTT.

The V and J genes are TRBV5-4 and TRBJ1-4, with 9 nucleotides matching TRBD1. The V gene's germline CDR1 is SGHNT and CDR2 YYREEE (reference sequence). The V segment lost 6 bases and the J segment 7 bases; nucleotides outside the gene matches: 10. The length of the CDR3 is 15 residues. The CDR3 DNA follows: TGTGCCAGCACCGTACAGGGGGCGGTTTCTGAAAAACTGTTTTTT. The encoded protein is CASTVQGAVSEKLFF.

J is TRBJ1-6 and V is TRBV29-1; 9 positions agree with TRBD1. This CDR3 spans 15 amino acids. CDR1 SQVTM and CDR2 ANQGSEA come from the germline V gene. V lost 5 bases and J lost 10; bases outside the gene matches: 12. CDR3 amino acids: CSVSTGGDLYSPLHF. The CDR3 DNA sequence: TGCAGCGTTTCGACAGGGGGGGATTTGTACTCACCCCTCCACTTT.

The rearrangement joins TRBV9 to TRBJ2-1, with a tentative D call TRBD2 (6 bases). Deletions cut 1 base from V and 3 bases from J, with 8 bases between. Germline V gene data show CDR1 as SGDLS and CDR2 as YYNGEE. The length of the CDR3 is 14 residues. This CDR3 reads CASSVSGLYNEQFF. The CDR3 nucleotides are TGTGCCAGCAGCGTATCGGGACTCTACAATGAGCAGTTCTTC. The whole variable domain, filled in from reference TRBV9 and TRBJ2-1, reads DSGVTQTPKHLITATGQRVTLRCSPRSGDLSVYWYQQSLDQGLQFLIQYYNGEERAKGNILERFSAQQFPDLHSELNLSSLELGDSALYFCASSVSGLYNEQFFGPGTRLTVL.

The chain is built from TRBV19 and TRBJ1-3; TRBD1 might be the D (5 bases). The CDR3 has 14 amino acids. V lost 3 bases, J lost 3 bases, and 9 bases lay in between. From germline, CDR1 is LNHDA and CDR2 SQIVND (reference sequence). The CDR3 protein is CASSMRTHGNTIYF. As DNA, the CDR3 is TGTGCCAGTAGTATGAGGACACATGGAAACACCATATATTTT. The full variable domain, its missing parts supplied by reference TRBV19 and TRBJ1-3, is DGGITQSPKYLFRKEGQNVTLSCEQNLNHDAMYWYRQDPGQGLRLIYYSQIVNDFQKGDIAEGYSVSREKKESFPLTVTSAQKNPTAFYLCASSMRTHGNTIYFGEGSWLTVV.

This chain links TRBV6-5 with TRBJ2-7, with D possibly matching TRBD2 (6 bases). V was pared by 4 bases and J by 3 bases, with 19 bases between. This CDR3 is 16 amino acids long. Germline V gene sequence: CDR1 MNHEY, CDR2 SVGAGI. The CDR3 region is CASSSFTGGDYYEQYF. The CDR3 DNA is TGTGCCAGCAGTTCCTTTACCGGGGGTGACTACTACGAGCAGTACTTC.

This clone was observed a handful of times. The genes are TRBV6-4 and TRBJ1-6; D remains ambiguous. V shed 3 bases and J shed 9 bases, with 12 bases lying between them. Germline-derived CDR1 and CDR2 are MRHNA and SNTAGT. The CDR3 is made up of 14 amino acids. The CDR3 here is CASSEVRMGSPLHF. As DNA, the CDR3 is TGTGCCAGCAGTGAAGTGCGGATGGGTTCACCCCTCCACTTT.

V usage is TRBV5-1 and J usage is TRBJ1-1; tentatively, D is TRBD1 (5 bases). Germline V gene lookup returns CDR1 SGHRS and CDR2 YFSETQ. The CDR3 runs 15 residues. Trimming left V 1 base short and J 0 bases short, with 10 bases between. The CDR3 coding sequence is TGCGCCAGCAGCTTGCAGACAGCAGTGAACACTGAAGCTTTCTTT. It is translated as CASSLQTAVNTEAFF.